The source of this T cell receptor (beta chain) is a study of T cell responses to AZD1222 COVID-19 vaccine. This CDR3 is built from 13 residues. V was clipped by 3 bases and J by 3 bases, with 8 bases between them. Germline V CDR1 and CDR2: KGHSH, LQKENI. Using immunoSEQ multiplex PCR, the repertoire was profiled, and TCRdb retains in-frame clones only, with some absent. The table lists some 130,000 clones, around 92% of them singletons. The receptor was derived from an adult who received the AZD1222 COVID-19 vaccine. The V call is TRBV18, the J call TRBJ1-1, with unresolved D. This specimen was peripheral blood, taken 28 days after the second AZD1222 dose. The CDR3 reads CASSPQADTEAFF. In DNA form, the CDR3 reads TGTGCCAGCTCACCCCAGGCGGACACTGAAGCTTTCTTT.